Included here is one T cell receptor beta chain sequence, with context. The antigen is undetermined. This specimen belongs to a study of post-analysis software for immune sequencing data. Overall study context: Progressive-relapsing, secondary progressive and relapsing-remitting multiple sclerosis were among the disease courses included.

TCR beta cDNA libraries included unique molecular identifiers. TCRdb re-called the PCR reads with MiXCR, one entry per CDR3 protein. The repertoire holds roughly 430,000 distinct CDR3 sequences, approximately 39% seen once, with around 8% in the top ten. Study-wide findings and caveats: A handful of TRBV segments (TRBV5-6, TRBV5-1 and TRBV20-1 among them) occurred more frequently in patients than in controls.

The V and J ends lost 0 bases and 4 bases, in that order; junction bases with no gene match: 7. Germline lookup yields CDR1 SGHNT and CDR2 YYREEE (reference sequence). This CDR3 contains 16 residues. Material for sequencing was blood. This receptor was obtained from a girl under 10 years old with multiple sclerosis. This chain joins TRBV5-4 and TRBJ2-5, with 9 nucleotides matching TRBD1. CDR3 nucleotide sequence: TGTGCCAGCAGCTTGGGGGACAGGGCCTGGGGAGAGACCCAGTACTTC. Its protein product is CASSLGDRAWGETQYF.